These T cell receptor beta chains were read from a single sample in a study of CD8 T cell repertoires and HIV-1 epitope variants. For these receptors, no antigen is known. Sequencing used immunoSEQ multiplex PCR; TCRdb keeps in-frame clones, though not all of them. The data contain some 5,900 clones, about three fifths of them singletons. Sequenced: cultured CD8+ T cells derived from PBMCs. These receptors were taken from a male donor with HIV. Each CDR3 is given without its conserved first and last residue.

V gene	J gene	CDR3 protein
TRBV5-8	TRBJ2-3	ASSPTSGKDTDTQY
TRBV15	TRBJ2-1	ATSAGRRDEQF
TRBV7-9	TRBJ2-7	ASQSMDEQY
TRBV28	TRBJ2-3	ASSLLGGMDTQY
TRBV5-6	TRBJ2-1	ASSLERGSSYNEQF
TRBV7-9	TRBJ1-5	ASSDARAGGNQPQH
TRBV29-1	TRBJ1-1	SVDTGGSTEAF
TRBV10-3	TRBJ2-7	AISLRETYEQY
TRBV7-9	TRBJ2-7	ASSPWTGDFLYEQY
TRBV28	TRBJ2-3	ASSLSVTSGRARNTQY
TRBV25-1	TRBJ1-1	ASRAHRDRNMNTEAF
TRBV13	TRBJ2-7	ASRSGGGHEQY
TRBV11-2	TRBJ2-5	ASSLTGVETQY
TRBV29-1	TRBJ2-7	SVEDLGDPGQGYEQY
TRBV7-9	TRBJ2-1	ASSLIGASSYNEQF
TRBV2	TRBJ2-7	ASSSDVSAYEQY
TRBV11-2	TRBJ2-2	ASSVTANTGELF
TRBV18	TRBJ1-1	ASSPLPGQGNTEAF
TRBV6-5	TRBJ2-1	ASSYGITGEQF
TRBV5-6	TRBJ1-1	ASSLGLSTEAF
TRBV7-9	TRBJ2-5	ASSLAGVQQETQY
TRBV7-2	TRBJ2-7	ASSSRTGLTYEQY
TRBV6-1	TRBJ2-3	ASRQGGSVDTQY
TRBV10-2	TRBJ1-5	ASSRGDQPQH
TRBV28	TRBJ2-7	ASTEGLAGTYEQY
TRBV7-9	TRBJ2-2	ASSSRLQANTGELF
TRBV27	TRBJ2-2	ASKFGVGGATGELF
TRBV19	TRBJ2-3	ASSQGLARDTDTQY
TRBV7-2	TRBJ1-1	ASSLGNPEAF
TRBV19	TRBJ2-5	ASSPGGAETQY
TRBV7-8	TRBJ2-7	ASSSGTVSYEQY